A selection of T cell receptor beta chains follows, all from one sample in a study of cytomegalovirus exposure and HLA in healthy donors. Profiled with immunoSEQ multiplex PCR; TCRdb holds only in-frame clones, not every one. The data show about 270,000 clones, roughly two thirds seen once. Material for sequencing was PBMCs. Receptors were obtained from a female donor in good health and CMV-seronegative. CDR3s include the opening cysteine and the closing phenylalanine or tryptophan. D genes are given only for firm matches. Size is omitted from some rows. Given values are once, few, many or a class for expanded clones.

v_gene	abundance	len	d_gene	j_gene	CDR3aa	CDR3nt
TRBV7-7	few	13	.	TRBJ1-1	CASSQGENTEAFF	TGTGCCAGCAGCCAAGGGGAGAACACTGAAGCTTTCTTT
TRBV2	.	15	TRBD2	TRBJ2-7	CASRGPPGRAYEQYF	TGTGCCAGCAGGGGCCCCCCAGGGAGGGCCTACGAGCAGTACTTC
TRBV4-1	.	17	TRBD2	TRBJ2-7	CASSQRRASGFSYEQYF	TGCGCCAGCAGCCAAAGAAGGGCTAGCGGGTTCTCCTACGAGCAGTACTTC
TRBV2	.	14	.	TRBJ1-1	CASSYLGGNTEAFF	TGTGCCAGCAGTTACCTCGGGGGAAACACTGAAGCTTTCTTT
TRBV6-1	.	13	.	TRBJ1-1	CASSFRGNTEAFF	TGTGCCAGCAGCTTCAGGGGGAACACTGAAGCTTTCTTT
TRBV12-5	.	16	TRBD2	TRBJ2-2	CASGPNSGRVTGELFF	TGTGCTAGTGGTCCCAATAGCGGGAGAGTCACCGGGGAGCTGTTTTTT
TRBV6-6	.	14	.	TRBJ1-3	CATFDKSSGNTIYF	TGTGCCACCTTCGACAAGAGCTCTGGAAACACCATATATTTT
TRBV15	.	16	TRBD1	TRBJ2-7	CATSRDRATGVSEQYF	TGTGCCACCAGCAGAGATCGGGCGACAGGGGTATCCGAGCAGTACTTC
TRBV6-6	.	14	.	TRBJ2-5	CASSVPSSQETQYF	TGTGCCAGCAGTGTCCCTAGCAGCCAAGAGACCCAGTACTTC
TRBV25-1	.	15	.	TRBJ1-6	CASSEGEGGNSPLHF	TGTGCCAGCAGTGAAGGGGAGGGTGGTAATTCACCCCTCCACTTT
TRBV11-3	.	13	TRBD2	TRBJ2-1	CASGTSGNNEQFF	TGTGCCAGCGGGACTAGCGGAAACAATGAGCAGTTCTTC
TRBV2	few	18	TRBD1	TRBJ1-1	CASRGQGADDWMNTEAFF	TGTGCCAGCCGGGGACAGGGGGCGGACGACTGGATGAACACTGAAGCTTTCTTT
TRBV2	.	15	TRBD1	TRBJ1-1	CASSESGQGASEAFF	TGTGCCAGCAGTGAATCGGGACAGGGGGCTTCTGAAGCTTTCTTT
TRBV5-4	.	14	.	TRBJ1-2	CASSLKAGAYGYTF	TGTGCCAGCAGCTTGAAAGCAGGGGCTTATGGCTACACCTTC
TRBV18	.	15	.	TRBJ2-1	CASSPFEGVADEQFF	TGTGCCAGCTCACCCTTTGAAGGGGTGGCGGATGAGCAGTTCTTC
TRBV6-5	once	14	.	TRBJ1-5	CASSPARQNQPQHF	TGTGCCAGCAGCCCCGCCAGACAGAATCAGCCCCAGCATTTT
TRBV10-3	.	22	TRBD1	TRBJ1-1	CAISESMILTRDRPFRKTEAFF	TGTGCCATCAGTGAGTCTATGATCCTTACCCGGGACAGGCCTTTTAGGAAAACTGAAGCTTTCTTT
TRBV7-2	.	14	.	TRBJ1-1	CASSLASERTEAFF	TGTGCCAGCAGCTTAGCGTCGGAGAGAACTGAAGCTTTCTTT
TRBV5-4	.	13	.	TRBJ2-7	CASSLGSGYEQYF	TGTGCCAGCAGCCTGGGTAGCGGATACGAGCAGTACTTC
TRBV25-1	.	12	.	TRBJ1-1	CASRQAHTEAFF	TGTGCCAGCAGACAGGCGCACACTGAAGCTTTCTTT
TRBV27	.	14	TRBD1	TRBJ2-3	CASRWTGGTDTQYF	TGTGCCAGCAGATGGACAGGGGGGACAGATACGCAGTATTTT
TRBV7-6	once	15	.	TRBJ2-7	CASSPTDRGSYEQYF	TGTGCCAGCAGCCCAACGGACAGAGGCTCCTACGAGCAGTACTTC
TRBV27	.	19	TRBD2	TRBJ2-1	CASSFRTSGSVGLYNEQFF	TGTGCCAGCAGTTTTCGGACTAGCGGGAGCGTTGGGTTATACAATGAGCAGTTCTTC
TRBV7-9	few	12	.	TRBJ1-1	CSSSTQGKEAFF	TGTTCCAGCAGCACGCAGGGGAAGGAAGCTTTCTTT